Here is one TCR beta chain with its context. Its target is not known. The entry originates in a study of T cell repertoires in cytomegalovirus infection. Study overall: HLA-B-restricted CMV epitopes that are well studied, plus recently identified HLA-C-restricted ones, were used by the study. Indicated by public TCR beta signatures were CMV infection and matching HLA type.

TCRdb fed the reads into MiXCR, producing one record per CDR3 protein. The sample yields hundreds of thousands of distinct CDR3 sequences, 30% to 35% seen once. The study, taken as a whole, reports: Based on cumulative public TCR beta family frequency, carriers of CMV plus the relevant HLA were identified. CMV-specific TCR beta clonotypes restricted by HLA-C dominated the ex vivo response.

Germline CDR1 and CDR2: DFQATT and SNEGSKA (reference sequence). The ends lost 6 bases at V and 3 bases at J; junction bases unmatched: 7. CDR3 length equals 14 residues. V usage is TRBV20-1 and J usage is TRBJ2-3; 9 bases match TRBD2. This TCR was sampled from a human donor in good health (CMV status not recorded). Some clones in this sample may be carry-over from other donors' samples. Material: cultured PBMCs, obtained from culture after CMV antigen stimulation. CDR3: CSAAGGRGTDTQYF. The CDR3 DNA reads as TGCAGTGCCGCGGGAGGGAGAGGGACAGATACGCAGTATTTT.